Listed here are 24 T cell receptor beta chains from one sample, sequenced in a study of shared clonotypes between healthy human individuals. Assay: immunoSEQ multiplex PCR; the TCRdb copy retains only in-frame clones and omits some. The sample holds 980,000 or so clones, roughly 72% seen once. The sequenced sample consisted of memory CD4+ T cells sorted from blood. As for subset: CD45RA-negative fraction. These receptors were taken from a man aged 18 to 29 in good health.

The chain is built from TRBV19 and TRBJ1-5; D may be TRBD1 (6 bases). Germline CDR1 LNHDA, CDR2 SQIVND (reference sequence). The CDR3 consists of 16 residues. Trimming took 3 bases from V and 1 from J, leaving 13 bases between them. The CDR3 region is CASSIIGGQSNQPQHF. Written as DNA, the CDR3 is TGTGCCAGTAGTATCATCGGGGGGCAGAGCAATCAGCCCCAGCATTTT.

This clone has a single count. Different DNA sequences within this sample yield the same CDR3. This rearrangement joins TRBV2 to TRBJ2-1, with 13 bases fitting TRBD2. Germline assignment: CDR1 SNHLY and CDR2 FYNNEI. With V trimmed by 3 bases and J by 7 bases, 3 bases remained unmatched. The CDR3 runs to 15 residues. The CDR3, as DNA: TGTGCCAGCAGTGAGACTAGCGGGGGGACAAATGAGCAGTTCTTC. Its translation: CASSETSGGTNEQFF.

The V call is TRBV7-2, the J call TRBJ1-3; D might be TRBD1 (6 bases). The CDR3 totals 16 residues. With 0 bases removed from V and 1 base from J, the gap between germline ends came to 10 bases. The germline V gene has CDR1 SGHTA and CDR2 FQGNSA. The CDR3 here is CASSLAQTGSGNTIYF. CDR3 in DNA: TGTGCCAGCAGCTTAGCGCAAACAGGGTCTGGAAACACCATATATTTT.

V is TRBV18 and J is TRBJ1-2; D is undetermined. V was pared by 2 bases and J by 4 bases, with 14 bases between. This CDR3 spans 15 amino acids. The V gene's germline CDR1 is KGHSH and CDR2 LQKENI. This CDR3 reads CASSPNGVPRYGYTF. CDR3 sequence (DNA): TGTGCCAGCTCACCAAACGGGGTCCCCCGCTATGGCTACACCTTC.

The chain couples TRBV28 to TRBJ2-2; 7 nucleotides match TRBD2. This CDR3 contains 13 residues. The germline gives CDR1 MDHEN, CDR2 SYDVKM. V gave up 8 bases and J gave up 2 bases; unmatched junction bases: 2. DNA of the CDR3: TGTGCCAGCCAGCGGGGTAACACCGGGGAGCTGTTTTTT. Protein: CASQRGNTGELFF.

As to this clone: Other DNA sequences in the same sample also yield this CDR3. This chain connects TRBV5-1 to TRBJ2-7; maybe TRBD1 (6 bases). The ends were cut back, 2 bases at V and 5 bases at J, with 11 bases in the middle. The germline gives CDR1 SGHRS, CDR2 YFSETQ. The CDR3 length is 13 residues. The chain's CDR3 is CASSLGGRNEQYF. The CDR3 DNA reads TGCGCCAGCAGCTTAGGGGGACGGAACGAGCAGTACTTC. Complete variable domain (other parts from reference TRBV5-1 and TRBJ2-7): KAGVTQTPRYLIKTRGQQVTLSCSPISGHRSVSWYQQTPGQGLQFLFEYFSETQRNKGNFPGRFSGRQFSNSRSEMNVSTLELGDSALYLCASSLGGRNEQYFGPGTRLTVT.

The rearrangement links TRBV13 to TRBJ2-4; D is uncertain. V was cut by 5 bases and J by 0 bases, with 8 bases left in between. CDR3 size: 14 residues. Germline V gives CDR1 PRHDT, CDR2 FYEKMQ (reference sequence). CDR3 sequence (DNA): TGTGCCAGCAGCCGAATGTTAGCCAAAAACATTCAGTACTTC. It yields the protein CASSRMLAKNIQYF.

This clone was counted a single time. This chain connects TRBV7-9 to TRBJ2-2; D uncertain. Germline V gene data show CDR1 as SEHNR and CDR2 as FQNEAQ (reference sequence). This CDR3 is 12 amino acids long. V lost 4 bases and J lost 2, with 2 bases in between. CDR3: CASSYNTGELFF. The CDR3 nucleotides are TGTGCCAGCAGCTACAACACCGGGGAGCTGTTTTTT. Using reference TRBV7-9 and TRBJ2-2 for the parts outside the CDR3, the full variable domain is DTGVSQNPRHKITKRGQNVTFRCDPISEHNRLYWYRQTLGQGPEFLTYFQNEAQLEKSRLLSDRFSAERPKGSFSTLEIQRTEQGDSAMYLCASSYNTGELFFGEGSRLTVL.

This chain links TRBV7-2 with TRBJ2-1; 15 nucleotides match TRBD2. The germline CDR1 and CDR2 sequences are SGHTA and FQGNSA. The CDR3 is made up of 17 amino acids. Trimming cost V 6 bases and J 4 bases; bases outside gene matches: 7. CDR3 in DNA: TGTGCCAGCAGTCCAGGGACTAGCGGGGGGTATTACAATGAGCAGTTCTTC. Encoded protein: CASSPGTSGGYYNEQFF.

Of note for this clone: The same CDR3 also results from other DNA sequences found in this sample. This chain uses TRBV7-2 with TRBJ2-1; the D is unclear. Germline-derived CDR1 and CDR2 are SGHTA and FQGNSA. CDR3 length: 12 amino acids. Trimming stripped 6 bases from V and 3 bases from J, with 6 bases between. The CDR3 loop reads CASSPGYNEQFF. The CDR3 region has the DNA TGTGCCAGCAGTCCCGGCTACAATGAGCAGTTCTTC. Together with reference TRBV7-2 and TRBJ2-1, the CDR3 gives the full variable domain: GAGVSQSPSNKVTEKGKDVELRCDPISGHTALYWYRQSLGQGLEFLIYFQGNSAPDKSGLPSDRFSAERTGGSVSTLTIQRTQQEDSAVYLCASSPGYNEQFFGPGTRLTVL.

The rearrangement joins TRBV18 to TRBJ1-1; D ambiguous. Looked up from germline, CDR1 is KGHSH and CDR2 is LQKENI. Trimming cost V 6 bases and J 7 bases, with 9 bases left between them. This CDR3 has 11 residues. The CDR3 region is CASSWAFEAFF. CDR3 nucleotide sequence: TGTGCCAGCTCGTGGGCCTTTGAAGCTTTCTTT.

Many counts were recorded for this clone. The chain recombines TRBV14 with TRBJ2-2, with D possibly TRBD2 on 5 matching bases. The CDR3 covers 13 residues. CDR1 is SGHDN and CDR2 is FVKESK in the germline V gene. V was cut by 4 bases and J by 4 bases, with 7 bases left in between. CDR3 sequence (DNA): TGTGCCAGCAGCCCTCGGGGCACCGGGGAGCTGTTTTTT. This gives the protein CASSPRGTGELFF.

V gene TRBV5-6 combines with J gene TRBJ2-1; 8 nucleotides agree with TRBD2. The length of the CDR3 is 16 residues. CDR1 and CDR2 from the germline V gene are SGHDT and YYEEEE. The ends lost 4 bases at V and 1 base at J; junction bases unmatched: 7. Here the CDR3 reads CASSTSGGASYNEQFF. In nucleotides, the CDR3 is TGTGCCAGCAGCACGAGCGGGGGCGCTTCCTACAATGAGCAGTTCTTC.

V and J are TRBV11-3 and TRBJ2-3, with D tentatively TRBD2 (5 bases). CDR1 and CDR2 (germline): SGHNT, YENEEA. The V end lost 5 bases, the J end lost 0 bases, and 9 bases lay between the germline ends. The CDR3 runs 14 residues. CDR3 DNA sequence: TGTGCCAGCAGCCCACCGGGGAGCACAGATACGCAGTATTTT. This translates into CASSPPGSTDTQYF. Based on the CDR3 plus reference TRBV11-3 and TRBJ2-3, the full variable domain is EAGVVQSPRYKIIEKKQPVAFWCNPISGHNTLYWYLQNLGQGPELLIRYENEEAVDDSQLPKDRFSAERLKGVDSTLKIQPAELGDSAVYLCASSPPGSTDTQYFGPGTRLTVL.

This chain connects TRBV10-1 to TRBJ2-1; D is uncertain. This CDR3 is built from 14 residues. Germline CDR1 is WNHNN and CDR2 is SYGVQD (reference sequence). V lost 5 bases and J lost 0, with 8 bases in between. DNA of the CDR3: TGCGCCAGCAGTCCGACGAGCTCCTACAATGAGCAGTTCTTC. It is translated as CASSPTSSYNEQFF.

V gene TRBV19 combines with J gene TRBJ2-1, with 7 nucleotides matching TRBD2. V lost 0 bases and J lost 2; bases outside the gene matches: 7. Germline assignment: CDR1 LNHDA and CDR2 SQIVND (reference sequence). CDR3 length: 17 amino acids. The CDR3 sequence: CASSIDVGGRPYNEQFF. The CDR3 DNA reads TGTGCCAGTAGTATAGATGTTGGCGGGAGACCCTACAATGAGCAGTTCTTC. The entire variable domain, with the rest obtained from reference TRBV19 and TRBJ2-1, is as follows: DGGITQSPKYLFRKEGQNVTLSCEQNLNHDAMYWYRQDPGQGLRLIYYSQIVNDFQKGDIAEGYSVSREKKESFPLTVTSAQKNPTAFYLCASSIDVGGRPYNEQFFGPGTRLTVL.

In this sample, this clone turned up a few times. This sequence joins TRBV6-6 and TRBJ2-3; D possibly corresponds to TRBD2 (6 bases). The CDR3 is 15 amino acids. V was trimmed by 2 bases and J by 6 bases, leaving 15 bases between them. The germline V gene encodes CDR1 MNHNY and CDR2 SVGAGI (reference sequence). The CDR3 protein is CASSYRVGEADTQYF. The DNA of the CDR3 is TGTGCCAGCAGTTACCGTGTGGGGGAGGCGGATACGCAGTATTTT.

Turning to this clone: An end of the junction does not agree with germline; a read error may underlie this. The rearrangement joins TRBV6-5 to TRBJ1-3; no clear D. This CDR3 is built from 14 residues. CDR1 is MNHEY and CDR2 is SVGAGI in the germline V gene. The CDR3 reads CASTPLADGNTIYF. The CDR3 DNA reads as TGTGCGAGCACTCCCTTGGCTGATGGAAACACCATATATTTT.

This clone was found a few times. The CDR3 spells CASSLGRAGYYGYTF. The CDR3, as DNA: TGTGCCAGCAGCTTAGGCCGGGCAGGGTACTATGGCTACACCTTC. J is TRBJ1-2 and V is TRBV7-2, with a weak D call TRBD1 (5 bases). Germline CDR1 and CDR2: SGHTA and FQGNSA. This CDR3 has 15 amino acids. V was shortened by 1 base and J by 3 bases, with 12 bases between the two germline ends.

The chain joins TRBV6-1 to TRBJ1-1; TRBD1 matches at 7 bases. The CDR3 extends over 14 amino acids. V lost 7 bases, J lost 4 bases, and 9 bases stayed unmatched. CDR1 MNHNS and CDR2 SASEGT come from the germline V gene. The CDR3 loop is CASTPGGGGTEAFF. DNA of the CDR3: TGTGCCAGCACCCCAGGGGGGGGTGGCACTGAAGCTTTCTTT.

In this sample, this clone turned up once. The V call is TRBV28, the J call TRBJ1-2; 8 nucleotides agree with TRBD1. The CDR3 runs 13 residues. CDR1 is MDHEN, CDR2 SYDVKM, per germline. Trimming took 11 bases from V and 5 from J; bases not matched to a gene: 10. CDR3 DNA sequence: TGTGCCGGAGGACAGGGAGGGGTTTATGGCTACACCTTC. It yields the protein CAGGQGGVYGYTF.

The chain has TRBV19 and TRBJ2-5; D gene uncertain. This CDR3 contains 14 residues. CDR1 is LNHDA and CDR2 is SQIVND in the germline V gene (reference sequence). V lost 2 bases, J lost 2 bases, and 9 bases lay in between. The CDR3, as DNA: TGTGCCAGTAGTATATCGAACGGGCAAGAGACCCAGTACTTC. This gives the protein CASSISNGQETQYF. Based on the CDR3 plus reference TRBV19 and TRBJ2-5, the full variable domain is DGGITQSPKYLFRKEGQNVTLSCEQNLNHDAMYWYRQDPGQGLRLIYYSQIVNDFQKGDIAEGYSVSREKKESFPLTVTSAQKNPTAFYLCASSISNGQETQYFGPGTRLLVL.

This clone was seen a single time. Written as DNA, the CDR3 is TGTGCCAGCAGTTACTCGACGACAGGGCCGGGATCACCCCTCCACTTT. It is translated as CASSYSTTGPGSPLHF. The chain joins TRBV6-6 to TRBJ1-6, with 7 nucleotides matching TRBD1. The length of the CDR3 is 16 residues. In germline, CDR1 is MNHNY, CDR2 SVGAGI (reference sequence). V lost 0 bases, J lost 10 bases, and 9 bases stayed unmatched.

The chain couples TRBV9 to TRBJ2-5; D might be TRBD1 (6 bases). Between the trimmed V and J ends, which lost 2 bases and 3 bases, there was a span of 11 bases. CDR3 length: 14 residues. Germline V gene data show CDR1 as SGDLS and CDR2 as YYNGEE. CDR3 sequence reads: CASSVSQGKETQYF. The CDR3 DNA is TGTGCCAGCAGCGTTTCACAGGGAAAAGAGACCCAGTACTTC. The variable domain in full, with the rest retrieved from reference TRBV9 and TRBJ2-5, is DSGVTQTPKHLITATGQRVTLRCSPRSGDLSVYWYQQSLDQGLQFLIQYYNGEERAKGNILERFSAQQFPDLHSELNLSSLELGDSALYFCASSVSQGKETQYFGPGTRLLVL.